The 9 T cell receptor beta chains reported below all come from one sample, sequenced in a study of cytomegalovirus exposure and HLA in healthy donors. With 60 Vbeta and 13 Jbeta primers, the PCR was carried out. Generated by immunoSEQ multiplex PCR, the TCRdb table keeps only in-frame clones and is missing some. The sample lists some 180,000 clones, around 75% occurring once. The sequencing input was PBMCs. Receptors were obtained from a male donor in good health and CMV-seronegative.

The rearrangement links TRBV7-2 to TRBJ2-1; 7 bases agree with TRBD2. Germline V gives CDR1 SGHTA, CDR2 FQGNSA. The CDR3 runs 16 residues. After removal of 5 bases from V and 1 base from J, the junction contained 8 bases not matched to a gene. The CDR3 protein is CASSPQSGVSYNEQFF. CDR3 DNA: TGTGCCAGCAGCCCCCAAAGCGGGGTTTCCTACAATGAGCAGTTCTTC.

In this sample, this clone turned up a few times. In the same sample, other DNA sequences code for this CDR3. The rearrangement links TRBV6-5 to TRBJ2-7; 9 nucleotides match TRBD1. The germline V gene has CDR1 MNHEY and CDR2 SVGAGI. This CDR3 spans 15 amino acids. The trim removed 0 bases at V and 1 base at J, leaving 1 base unmatched. DNA of the CDR3: TGTGCCAGCAGTTACTCTGGGACAGGGTCCTACGAGCAGTACTTC. As protein: CASSYSGTGSYEQYF.

V usage is TRBV30 and J usage is TRBJ2-4, with 7 bases fitting TRBD1. Unmatched junction bases numbered 5, after V lost 3 bases and J lost 3 bases. Germline V gene data show CDR1 as GTSNPN and CDR2 as SVGIG (reference sequence). The CDR3 sequence is 14 residues long. The chain's CDR3 is CAWSRGQVKNIQYF. CDR3 sequence (DNA): TGTGCCTGGAGCAGAGGACAGGTCAAAAACATTCAGTACTTC.

The chain carries TRBV7-3 and TRBJ1-2, with D maybe TRBD1 (5 bases). V lost 3 bases, J lost 6 bases, and 14 bases lay in between. The CDR3 covers 14 residues. Germline V gene lookup returns CDR1 SGHTA and CDR2 FQGTGA. The CDR3 DNA is TGTGCCAGCAGCTTGGGGCCCCCCCTGAATGGCTACACCTTC. This sequence encodes CASSLGPPLNGYTF. The whole variable domain, remainder taken from reference TRBV7-3 and TRBJ1-2, is GAGVSQTPSNKVTEKGKYVELRCDPISGHTALYWYRQSLGQGPEFLIYFQGTGAADDSGLPNDRFFAVRPEGSVSTLKIQRTERGDSAVYLCASSLGPPLNGYTFGSGTRLTVV.

The rearrangement joins TRBV5-6 to TRBJ1-6; D gene ambiguous. Germline V gene lookup returns CDR1 SGHDT and CDR2 YYEEEE. CDR3 length equals 14 residues. Trimming took 4 bases from V and 5 from J, leaving 10 bases between them. In DNA, the CDR3 is TGTGCCAGCAGCGCGGGAATTGATAATTCACCCCTCCACTTT. Translation gives CASSAGIDNSPLHF.

This chain links TRBV5-1 with TRBJ1-1; D remains unclear. Germline-derived CDR1 and CDR2 are SGHRS and YFSETQ. The CDR3 is made up of 16 amino acids. V dropped 0 bases and J dropped 3 bases, with 15 bases sitting between them. The CDR3 is CASSLASGTVYTEAFF. In nucleotides, the CDR3 is TGCGCCAGCAGCTTGGCCAGCGGTACGGTTTACACTGAAGCTTTCTTT.

CDR3: CASSYSWREQYF. CDR3 nucleotides: TGTGCCAGCAGTTACTCGTGGAGGGAGCAGTACTTC. The J gene is TRBJ2-7, the V gene TRBV6-6; possibly TRBD2 for D (5 bases). Germline V CDR1 and CDR2: MNHNY, SVGAGI (reference sequence). Trimming left V 0 bases short and J 7 bases short, with 7 bases between. The CDR3 covers 12 residues.

This clone has a single count. The chain carries TRBV19 and TRBJ1-2; 9 bases map to TRBD1. Germline values: CDR1 LNHDA, CDR2 SQIVND (reference sequence). V lost 4 bases, J lost 5 bases, and 11 bases stayed unmatched. The CDR3 contains 16 residues. In DNA, the CDR3 is TGTGCCAGTAGTAGCGGACAGGGGTTTCTCCCTTATGGCTACACCTTC. Translated: CASSSGQGFLPYGYTF.

J is TRBJ1-5 and V is TRBV6-1; 9 nucleotides line up with TRBD1. This CDR3 comprises 15 residues. Unmatched junction bases numbered 6, after V lost 6 bases and J lost 3 bases. The germline V gene encodes CDR1 MNHNS and CDR2 SASEGT. The DNA of the CDR3 is TGTGCCAGCAGACGGACAGGGGCCTCCAATCAGCCCCAGCATTTT. Protein product: CASRRTGASNQPQHF.